The rows below give T cell receptor beta chains drawn from one sample of a study of T cell therapy after organ transplantation. The method was immunoSEQ multiplex PCR; TCRdb's version includes in-frame clones alone and lacks a portion of them. The table includes about 18,000 clones, approximately 83% detected once. No antigen has been assigned to these receptors. Source: CD8+ T cells from blood, taken after autologous CMV-specific T cell therapy. The receptors here all came from a human patient who had received a solid organ transplant and had CMV disease. Part of the T cell pool may stem from the graft donor. CDR3s include the opening cysteine and the closing phenylalanine or tryptophan. The order of the fields is CDR3 length, clone size, D gene, V gene, J gene, CDR3 DNA, CDR3 protein. The D gene is left open where the match is weak. The listing skips clone size in some rows; elsewhere it reads once, few, many or a size class.

>12|-|-|TRBV18|TRBJ1-2
TGTGCCAGCTCACCGGTCGCAGCTGGCTACACCTTC
CASSPVAAGYTF
>10|-|-|TRBV29-1|TRBJ1-1
TGCAGCGTTTATGGGACTGAAGCTTTCTTT
CSVYGTEAFF
>15|-|-|TRBV27|TRBJ2-7
TGTGCCAGCAGTTTCGAGGCCCGGAGCTCCTACGAGCAGTACTTC
CASSFEARSSYEQYF
>11|once|-|TRBV29-1|TRBJ1-2
TGCAGCGTTGAGAGTGCCTATGGCTACACCTTC
CSVESAYGYTF
>14|-|-|TRBV4-3|TRBJ2-7
TGCGCCAGCAGCCAAGATCGCAGGTCCTACGAGCAGTACTTC
CASSQDRRSYEQYF
>15|-|-|TRBV6-6|TRBJ2-2
TGTGCCAGCAGTTACGACGGGAGAAACACCGGGGAGCTGTTTTTT
CASSYDGRNTGELFF
>12|-|-|TRBV27|TRBJ1-2
TGTGCCAGCAGTTTTGGAGGGTATGGCTACACCTTC
CASSFGGYGYTF
>15|-|-|TRBV15|TRBJ1-4
TGTGCCACCAGCTTCCGACGAGTCATCAATGAAAAACTGTTTTTT
CATSFRRVINEKLFF
>14|-|TRBD1|TRBV9|TRBJ2-1
TGTGCCAGCAGCGCAAGAGACAGGGCTAATGAGCAGTTCTTC
CASSARDRANEQFF
>14|-|TRBD1|TRBV5-8|TRBJ1-5
TGTGCCAGCAGCCGGACAGGGGGTGTCCAGCCCCAGCATTTT
CASSRTGGVQPQHF
>14|-|-|TRBV6-5|TRBJ2-7
TGTGCCAGCAGTTACTCTAGTGGCTCCTACGAGCAGTACTTC
CASSYSSGSYEQYF
>14|-|-|TRBV6-6|TRBJ2-5
TGTGCCAGCAGTGGGGGGAGCGTGGGGGAGACCCAGTACTTC
CASSGGSVGETQYF
>15|-|TRBD1|TRBV4-3|TRBJ1-1
TGCGCCAGCAGCCAGGACAGGGCCTTGAACACTGAAGCTTTCTTT
CASSQDRALNTEAFF
>15|-|TRBD1|TRBV2|TRBJ1-6
TGTGCCAGCAGTGAAAGGGGGCCACTATATTCACCCCTCCACTTT
CASSERGPLYSPLHF
>14|once|-|TRBV27|TRBJ1-2
TGTGCCAGCAGTTTATCTCCCTACAACTATGGCTACACCTTC
CASSLSPYNYGYTF
>11|-|-|TRBV11-2|TRBJ1-1
TGTGCCAGCAGCTTCAGGACAGAAGCTTTCTTT
CASSFRTEAFF
>15|-|TRBD1|TRBV5-6|TRBJ2-7
TGTGCCAGCAGCTTGGTGGGGCAGGGGGTTTTTGAGCAGTACTTC
CASSLVGQGVFEQYF
>16|once|-|TRBV5-6|TRBJ1-2
TGTGCCAGCAGCTTGTTAGGAGAACAGGCCTCGTTGAAGCATTTCTTC
CASSLLGEQASLKHFF
>15|-|-|TRBV10-2|TRBJ1-3
TGCGCCAGCAGTGAGACAGTCAACTCTGGAAACACCATATATTTT
CASSETVNSGNTIYF
>16|-|TRBD2|TRBV5-4|TRBJ2-1
TGTGCCAGCAGCCGGGGCTCGGGGGGATTTGGGGAGGAGCAGTTCTTC
CASSRGSGGFGEEQFF
>16|-|TRBD1|TRBV19|TRBJ2-7
TGTGCCAGTAGTACCACCCTCCTAGGACAGGGGAGCGAGCAGTACTTC
CASSTTLLGQGSEQYF
>15|once|-|TRBV4-3|TRBJ2-7
TGCGCCAGCAGCCAAGTGGTTGAGGGCCCCTACGAGCAGTACTTC
CASSQVVEGPYEQYF
>17|-|TRBD1|TRBV13|TRBJ1-4
TGTGCCAGCAGCTTGATGACAGGGGCCGCAACTAATGAAAAACTGTTTTTT
CASSLMTGAATNEKLFF
>15|-|-|TRBV7-2|TRBJ2-3
TGTGCCAGCAGCTTAGGAGCTACTAGCACAGATACGCAGTATTTT
CASSLGATSTDTQYF
>15|once|TRBD1|TRBV27|TRBJ1-1
TGTGCCAGCAGTCCTCAGGGGGCTTCCGTCACTGAAGCTTTCTTT
CASSPQGASVTEAFF
>17|-|TRBD2|TRBV19|TRBJ2-1
TGTGCCAGTAGCCCCCTTTGGACTAGCCCCTATGGTAGTGAGCAGTTCTTC
CASSPLWTSPYGSEQFF
>18|-|-|TRBV4-3|TRBJ2-4
TGCGCCAGCAGCCAAGAACCAGGGGAAGGGTTAGCCAAAAACATTCAGTACTTC
CASSQEPGEGLAKNIQYF
>16|-|-|TRBV6-1|TRBJ2-1
TGTGCCAGCAGTGAAGCCGGCGAGGGAGTGGGGAATGAGCAGTTCTTC
CASSEAGEGVGNEQFF
>11|-|-|TRBV5-6|TRBJ1-1
TGTGCCAGCAGCTTGGGCGCTGAAGCTTTCTTT
CASSLGAEAFF
>13|-|-|TRBV12-5|TRBJ2-5
TGTGCTAGTGGTCCCCTCGGCGCGGAGACCCAGTACTTC
CASGPLGAETQYF
>17|-|TRBD2|TRBV19|TRBJ2-1
TGTGCCAGTAGTGAAGCCGGGACTATGATCTCCTACAATGAGCAGTTCTTC
CASSEAGTMISYNEQFF
>16|-|TRBD1|TRBV6-6|TRBJ1-6
TGTGCCAGCAGTGTCTACTCCGGGACAGGGAGTTCACCCCTCCACTTT
CASSVYSGTGSSPLHF
>11|-|-|TRBV7-9|TRBJ2-7
TGTGCCAGCAGATCCACCTACGAGCAGTACTTC
CASRSTYEQYF
>13|few|TRBD1|TRBV13|TRBJ1-2
TGTGCCAGCAGCCAACAGGGGAACTATGGCTACACCTTC
CASSQQGNYGYTF
>13|-|-|TRBV2|TRBJ2-1
TGTGCCCGCCATGAGACAGGACGCAATGAGCAGTTCTTC
CARHETGRNEQFF
>15|-|TRBD1|TRBV25-1|TRBJ1-4
TGTGCCAGCAGTCTACAGACAGGGGTGGGTGAAAAACTGTTTTTT
CASSLQTGVGEKLFF
>15|-|TRBD2|TRBV6-5|TRBJ2-5
TGTGCCAGCAGTTATGCCCAGCGGGGGGGGGAGACCCAGTACTTC
CASSYAQRGGETQYF
>13|-|TRBD1|TRBV6-5|TRBJ2-2
TGTGGTTCTGGGACAGCGAACACCGGGGAGCTGTTTTTT
CGSGTANTGELFF
>14|-|TRBD1|TRBV6-5|TRBJ2-7
TGTGCCAGCCAGGGTCACAGGGGCACCTACGAGCAGTACTTC
CASQGHRGTYEQYF
>14|medium-sized|-|TRBV19|TRBJ2-7
TGTGCCAGTAGTATCCCTGGGGCCCTGTGGGAGCAGTACTTC
CASSIPGALWEQYF
>12|-|-|TRBV6-5|TRBJ1-4
TGTGCCACCAGAGCGACCAATGAAAAACTGTTTTTT
CATRATNEKLFF
>14|-|-|TRBV10-3|TRBJ2-1
TGTGCCATCAAACAGGTTACGTCCTACAATGAGCAGTTCTTC
CAIKQVTSYNEQFF
>15|once|-|TRBV6-4|TRBJ2-3
TGTGCCAGCAGTGACGGGGGCCTCTGGACAGATACGCAGTATTTT
CASSDGGLWTDTQYF
>14|-|-|TRBV23-1|TRBJ2-7
TGCGCCAGCAGTCAACTCGGATTCTCCTACGAGCAGTACTTC
CASSQLGFSYEQYF
>15|-|-|TRBV27|TRBJ1-2
TGTGCCAGCAGTTCCCGGGACGAATCGTGGTATGGCTACACCTTC
CASSSRDESWYGYTF
>14|-|TRBD2|TRBV6-6|TRBJ2-1
TGTGCCAGCAGTGGAGCGGGATCCTACAATGAGCAGTTCTTC
CASSGAGSYNEQFF
>16|-|TRBD1|TRBV19|TRBJ1-2
TGTGCCAGTAGTATACGATTGGGACAGGGGGTCTCGGGCTACACCTTC
CASSIRLGQGVSGYTF
>14|-|-|TRBV27|TRBJ1-1
TGTGCCAGCAGTTTATTCTCCGGACAGTTTGAAGCTTTCTTT
CASSLFSGQFEAFF
>15|-|-|TRBV4-1|TRBJ2-7
TGCGCCAGCAGCCAAGAATGGGGGAGAGGCTACGAGCAGTACTTC
CASSQEWGRGYEQYF
>13|-|-|TRBV25-1|TRBJ1-1
TGTGCCAGCAGTGCAGGCGGGTTTTCGGAAGCTTTCTTT
CASSAGGFSEAFF